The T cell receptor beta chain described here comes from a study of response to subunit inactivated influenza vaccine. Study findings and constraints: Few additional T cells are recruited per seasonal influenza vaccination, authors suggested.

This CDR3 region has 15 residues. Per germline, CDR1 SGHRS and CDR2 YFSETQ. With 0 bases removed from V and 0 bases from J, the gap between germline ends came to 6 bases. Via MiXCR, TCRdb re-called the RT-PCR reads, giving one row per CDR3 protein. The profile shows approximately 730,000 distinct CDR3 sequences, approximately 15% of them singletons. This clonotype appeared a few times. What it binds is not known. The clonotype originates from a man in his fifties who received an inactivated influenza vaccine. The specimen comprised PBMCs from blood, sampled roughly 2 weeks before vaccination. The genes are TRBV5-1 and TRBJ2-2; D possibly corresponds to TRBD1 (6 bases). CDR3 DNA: TGCGCCAGCAGCTTGGGGGACACGAACACCGGGGAGCTGTTTTTT. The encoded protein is CASSLGDTNTGELFF.